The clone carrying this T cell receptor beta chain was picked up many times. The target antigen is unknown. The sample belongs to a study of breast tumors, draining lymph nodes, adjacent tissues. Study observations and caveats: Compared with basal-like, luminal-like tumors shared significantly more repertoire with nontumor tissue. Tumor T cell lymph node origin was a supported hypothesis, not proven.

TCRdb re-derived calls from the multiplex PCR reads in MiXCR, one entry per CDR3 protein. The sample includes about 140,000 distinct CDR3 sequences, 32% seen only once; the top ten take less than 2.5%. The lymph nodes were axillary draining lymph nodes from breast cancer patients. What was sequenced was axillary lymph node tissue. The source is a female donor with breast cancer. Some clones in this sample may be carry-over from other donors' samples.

The CDR3 DNA is TGTGCCAGCAGCCCCCTGGGGGATACGCAGTATTTT. Translation: CASSPLGDTQYF. This chain links TRBV5-4 with TRBJ2-3; D is unclear. V was shortened by 4 bases and J by 6 bases, with 9 bases between the two germline ends. CDR3 size: 12 residues. Germline V lookup: CDR1 SGHNT, CDR2 YYREEE (reference sequence).